This T cell receptor beta chain derives from a study of blood T cell repertoires in COVID-19. Clones were sequenced by immunoSEQ multiplex PCR, and TCRdb holds only the in-frame ones, with some missing. The table shows roughly 250,000 clones, with 70% to 90% occurring only once. The CDR3 runs to 15 residues. Trimming shortened V by 2 bases and J by 9 bases, and 14 bases separated the two germline ends. The germline V gene encodes CDR1 LGHDT and CDR2 YNNKEL (reference sequence). J is TRBJ1-6 and V is TRBV3-1 (or the pseudogene TRBV3-2); possibly TRBD1 for D (6 bases). The source of this sequence is a woman aged 40 to 49 who had recovered from COVID-19. The material sequenced was peripheral blood. The CDR3 region is CASSQHTGCGSPLHF. CDR3 nucleotides: TGTGCCAGCAGCCAACACACAGGGTGTGGTTCACCCCTCCACTTT.